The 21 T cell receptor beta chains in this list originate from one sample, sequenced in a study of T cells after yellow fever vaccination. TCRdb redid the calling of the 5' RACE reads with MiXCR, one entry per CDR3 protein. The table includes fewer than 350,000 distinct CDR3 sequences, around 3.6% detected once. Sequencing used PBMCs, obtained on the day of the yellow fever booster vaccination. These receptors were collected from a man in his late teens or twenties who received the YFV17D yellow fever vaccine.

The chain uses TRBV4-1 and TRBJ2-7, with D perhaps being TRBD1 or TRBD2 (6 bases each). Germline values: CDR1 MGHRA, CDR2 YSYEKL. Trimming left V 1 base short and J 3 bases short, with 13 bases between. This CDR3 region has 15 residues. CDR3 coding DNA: TGCGCCAGCAGCCAAGTAGTGGGGGGCATCTACGAGCAGTACTTC. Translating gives CASSQVVGGIYEQYF.

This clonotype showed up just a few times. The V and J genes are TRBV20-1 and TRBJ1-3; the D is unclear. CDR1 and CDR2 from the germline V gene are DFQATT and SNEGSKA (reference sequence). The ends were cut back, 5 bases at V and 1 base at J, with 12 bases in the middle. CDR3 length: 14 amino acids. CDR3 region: CSAPLPGSGNTIYF. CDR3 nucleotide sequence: TGCAGTGCTCCCCTTCCAGGTTCTGGAAACACCATATATTTT.

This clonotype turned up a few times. CDR3 loop: CARESRWGEFVRPNQPQHF. The CDR3 nucleotides read TGTGCCAGAGAGAGCAGGTGGGGCGAGTTTGTCCGACCGAATCAGCCCCAGCATTTT. The chain recombines TRBV21-1 with TRBJ1-5; the table calls TRBD1, which could not be checked here. TRBV21-1 is described as a pseudogene. The CDR3 spans 19 residues.

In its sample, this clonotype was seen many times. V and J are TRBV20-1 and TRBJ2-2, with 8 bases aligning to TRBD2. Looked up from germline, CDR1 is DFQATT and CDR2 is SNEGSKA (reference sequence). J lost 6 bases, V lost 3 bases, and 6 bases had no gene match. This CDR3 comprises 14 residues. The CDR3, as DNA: TGCAGTGCTAGGGGTAGCGGGGTGGCCGGGGAGCTGTTTTTT. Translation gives CSARGSGVAGELFF.

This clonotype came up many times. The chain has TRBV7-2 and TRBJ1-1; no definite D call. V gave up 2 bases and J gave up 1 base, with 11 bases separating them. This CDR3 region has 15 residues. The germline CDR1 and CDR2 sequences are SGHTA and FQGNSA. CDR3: CASSLSYRGNTEAFF. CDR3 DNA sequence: TGTGCCAGCAGCTTATCGTACCGGGGGAACACTGAAGCTTTCTTT.

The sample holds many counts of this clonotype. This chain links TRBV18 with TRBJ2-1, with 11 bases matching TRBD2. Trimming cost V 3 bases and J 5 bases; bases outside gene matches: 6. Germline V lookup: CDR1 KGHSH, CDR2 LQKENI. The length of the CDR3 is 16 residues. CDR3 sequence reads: CASSPPLAGANNEQFF. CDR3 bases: TGTGCCAGCTCACCGCCACTAGCGGGAGCAAACAATGAGCAGTTCTTC.

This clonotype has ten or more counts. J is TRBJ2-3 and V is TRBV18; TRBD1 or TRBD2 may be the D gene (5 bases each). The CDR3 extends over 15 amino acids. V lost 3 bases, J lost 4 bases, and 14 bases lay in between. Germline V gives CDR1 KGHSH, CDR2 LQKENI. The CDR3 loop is CASSPPRGGADTQYF. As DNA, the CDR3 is TGTGCCAGCTCACCCCCACGGGGCGGAGCAGATACGCAGTATTTT. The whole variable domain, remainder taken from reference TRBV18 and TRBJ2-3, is NAGVMQNPRHLVRRRGQEARLRCSPMKGHSHVYWYRQLPEEGLKFMVYLQKENIIDESGMPKERFSAEFPKEGPSILRIQQVVRGDSAAYFCASSPPRGGADTQYFGPGTRLTVL.

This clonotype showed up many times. In nucleotides, the CDR3 is TGCGCCAGCAGCTCGCAGGGAGCTAACTATGGCTACACCTTC. This sequence encodes CASSSQGANYGYTF. The genes are TRBV5-1 and TRBJ1-2; a weak D match, TRBD1 (5 bases). The germline V and J ends were trimmed by 3 bases and 0 bases, with 9 bases remaining between them. The CDR3 runs to 14 residues. From germline, CDR1 is SGHRS and CDR2 YFSETQ.

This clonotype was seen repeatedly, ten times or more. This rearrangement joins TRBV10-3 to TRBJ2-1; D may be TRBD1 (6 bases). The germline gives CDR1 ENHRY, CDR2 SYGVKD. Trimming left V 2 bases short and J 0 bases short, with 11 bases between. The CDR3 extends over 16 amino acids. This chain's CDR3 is CAISEGQTSSYNEQFF. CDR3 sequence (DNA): TGTGCCATCAGTGAGGGACAGACAAGCTCCTACAATGAGCAGTTCTTC.

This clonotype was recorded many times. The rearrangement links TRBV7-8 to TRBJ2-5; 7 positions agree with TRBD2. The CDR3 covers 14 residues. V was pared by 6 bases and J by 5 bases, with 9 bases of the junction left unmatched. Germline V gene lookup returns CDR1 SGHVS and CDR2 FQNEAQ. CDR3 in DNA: TGTGCCAGCAGATCTGGGAGGGCAGACGAGACCCAGTACTTC. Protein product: CASRSGRADETQYF.

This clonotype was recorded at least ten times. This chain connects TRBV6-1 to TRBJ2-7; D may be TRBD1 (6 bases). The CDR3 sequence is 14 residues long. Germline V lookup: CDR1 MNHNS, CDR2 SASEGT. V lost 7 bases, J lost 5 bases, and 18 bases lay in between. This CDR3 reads CASKYPGVWDEQYV. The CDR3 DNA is TGTGCCAGCAAATACCCAGGGGTATGGGACGAGCAGTACGTC.

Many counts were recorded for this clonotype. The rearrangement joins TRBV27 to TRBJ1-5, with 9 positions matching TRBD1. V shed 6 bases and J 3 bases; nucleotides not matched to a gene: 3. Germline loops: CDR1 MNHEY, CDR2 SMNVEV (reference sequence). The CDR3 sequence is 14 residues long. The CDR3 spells CASREQGANQPQHF. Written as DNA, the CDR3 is TGTGCCAGCAGGGAACAGGGGGCCAATCAGCCCCAGCATTTT.

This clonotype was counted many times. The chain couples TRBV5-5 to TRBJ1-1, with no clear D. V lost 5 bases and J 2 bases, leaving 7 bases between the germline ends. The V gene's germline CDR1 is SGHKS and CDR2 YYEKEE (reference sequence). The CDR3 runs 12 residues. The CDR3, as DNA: TGTGCCAGCAGTTATTATAACACTGAAGCTTTCTTT. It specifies CASSYYNTEAFF.

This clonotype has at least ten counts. The CDR3 loop is CASSQGPGPNTGELFF. CDR3 DNA: TGCGCCAGCAGCCAAGGGCCGGGACCGAACACCGGGGAGCTGTTTTTT. The chain links TRBV4-3 to TRBJ2-2, with D perhaps matching TRBD1 or TRBD2 (5 bases each). Germline V gives CDR1 LGHNA, CDR2 YSLEER. Trimming cost V 1 base and J 0 bases, with 9 bases left between them. The length of the CDR3 is 16 residues.

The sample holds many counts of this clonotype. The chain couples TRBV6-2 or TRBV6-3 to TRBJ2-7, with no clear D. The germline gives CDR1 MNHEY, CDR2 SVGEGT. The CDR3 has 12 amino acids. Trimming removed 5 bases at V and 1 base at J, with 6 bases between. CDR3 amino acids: CASSSSSYEQYV. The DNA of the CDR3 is TGTGCCAGCAGTAGCAGTTCCTACGAGCAGTACGTC.

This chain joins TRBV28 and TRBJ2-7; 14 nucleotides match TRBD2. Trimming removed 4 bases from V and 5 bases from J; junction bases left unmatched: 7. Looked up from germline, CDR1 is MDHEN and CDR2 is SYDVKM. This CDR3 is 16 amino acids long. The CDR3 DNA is TGTGCCAGCAGTTCCGGGACTAGCGGGGGTTTAGACGAGCAGTACTTC. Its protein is CASSSGTSGGLDEQYF.

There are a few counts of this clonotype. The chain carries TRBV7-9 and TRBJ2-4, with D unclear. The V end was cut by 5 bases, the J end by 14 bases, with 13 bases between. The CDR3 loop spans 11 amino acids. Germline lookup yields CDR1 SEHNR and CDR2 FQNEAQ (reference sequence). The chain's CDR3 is CASSRLGREYF. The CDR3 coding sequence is TGTGCCAGCAGCCGGTTGGGTAGGGAGTACTTC.

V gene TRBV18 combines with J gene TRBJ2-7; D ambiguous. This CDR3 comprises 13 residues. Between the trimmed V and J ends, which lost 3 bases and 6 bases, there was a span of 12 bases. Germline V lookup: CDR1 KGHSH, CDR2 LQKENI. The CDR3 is CASSPQVLGEQYF. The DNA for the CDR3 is TGTGCCAGCTCACCCCAAGTTCTCGGCGAGCAGTACTTC.

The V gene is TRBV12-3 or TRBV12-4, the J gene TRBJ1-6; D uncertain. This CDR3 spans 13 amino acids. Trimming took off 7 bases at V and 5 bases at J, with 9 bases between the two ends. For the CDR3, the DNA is TGTGCCAGCAATAAGGGAAATAATTCACCCCTCCACTTT. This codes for CASNKGNNSPLHF.

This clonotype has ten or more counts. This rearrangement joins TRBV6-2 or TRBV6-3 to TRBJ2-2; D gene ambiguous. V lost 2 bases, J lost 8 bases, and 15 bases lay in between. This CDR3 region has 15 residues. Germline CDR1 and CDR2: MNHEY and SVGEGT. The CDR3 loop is CASSYQDPGRGELFF. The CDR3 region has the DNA TGTGCCAGCAGTTACCAAGACCCAGGTCGAGGGGAGCTGTTTTTT.

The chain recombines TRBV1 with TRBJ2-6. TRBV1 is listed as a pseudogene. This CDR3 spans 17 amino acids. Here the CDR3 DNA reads TGCACCAGCAGCCAATACCCCCGGGCGTCTGGGGCCAACGTCCTGACTTTC. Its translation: CTSSQYPRASGANVLTF.